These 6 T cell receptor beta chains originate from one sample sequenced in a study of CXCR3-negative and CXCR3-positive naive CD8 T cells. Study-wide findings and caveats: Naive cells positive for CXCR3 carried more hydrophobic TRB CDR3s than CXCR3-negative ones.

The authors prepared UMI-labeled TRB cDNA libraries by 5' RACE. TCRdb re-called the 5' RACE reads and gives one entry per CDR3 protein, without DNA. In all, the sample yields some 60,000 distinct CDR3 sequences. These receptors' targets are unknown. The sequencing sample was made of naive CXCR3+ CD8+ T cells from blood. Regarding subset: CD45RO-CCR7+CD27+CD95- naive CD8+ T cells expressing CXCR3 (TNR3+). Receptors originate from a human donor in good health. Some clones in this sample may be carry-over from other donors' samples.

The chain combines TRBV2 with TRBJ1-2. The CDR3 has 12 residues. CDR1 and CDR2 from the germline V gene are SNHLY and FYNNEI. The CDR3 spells CARFYQLGGYTF. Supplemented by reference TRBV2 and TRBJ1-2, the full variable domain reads EPEVTQTPSHQVTQMGQEVILRCVPISNHLYFYWYRQILGQKVEFLVSFYNNEISEKSEIFDDQFSVERPDGSNFTLKIRSTKLEDSAMYFCARFYQLGGYTFGSGTRLTVV.

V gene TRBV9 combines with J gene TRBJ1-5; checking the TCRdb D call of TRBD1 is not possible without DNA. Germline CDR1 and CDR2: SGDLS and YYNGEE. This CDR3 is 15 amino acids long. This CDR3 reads CASSPFGRGDQPQHF.

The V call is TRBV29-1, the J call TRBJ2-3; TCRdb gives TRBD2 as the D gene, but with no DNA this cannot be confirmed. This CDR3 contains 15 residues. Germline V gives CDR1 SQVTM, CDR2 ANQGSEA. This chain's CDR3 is CSMVPALHRTDTQYF.

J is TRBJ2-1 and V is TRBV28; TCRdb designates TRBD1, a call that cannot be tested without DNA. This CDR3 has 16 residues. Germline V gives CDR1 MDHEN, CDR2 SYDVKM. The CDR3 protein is CASSPLGTQIYNEQFF.

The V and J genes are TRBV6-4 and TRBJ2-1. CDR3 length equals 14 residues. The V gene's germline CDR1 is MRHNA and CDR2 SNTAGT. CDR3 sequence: CASSDGSSYNEQFF.

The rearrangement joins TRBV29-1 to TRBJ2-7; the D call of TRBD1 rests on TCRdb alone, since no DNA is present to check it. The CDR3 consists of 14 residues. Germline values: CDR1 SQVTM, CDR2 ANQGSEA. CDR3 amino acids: CSVEVNPPQGTQYF.